One TCR beta chain is described in this entry. Its antigen is not known. Sequencing was performed with immunoSEQ multiplex PCR; in TCRdb, only in-frame clones are kept and a portion is missing. The sample carries 25,000 to 30,000 clones, 83% recorded once. This record comes from a study of OX40 agonist ivuxolimab in advanced cancers. Study-level information: Patients took ivuxolimab, an agonistic anti-OX40 (CD134) antibody. With a range of 23 to 79, age averaged approximately 55 years, and about 82% were male.

Points from the study as a whole: Expansion of clones was among the lowest in partial responders at 0.1-3.0 mg/kg. No antigen was identified for the clonally expanded peripheral T cells.

Per the germline V gene, CDR1 is PRHDT and CDR2 is FYEKMQ (reference sequence). The J segment lost 10 bases and the V segment lost 3 bases, leaving 6 bases of the junction unmatched. The CDR3 totals 14 residues. The receptor was derived from an adult with an advanced solid tumor such as melanoma, head and neck, liver or kidney cancer. Source: CD4+ or CD8+ T cells sorted from blood, taken in a trial of the OX40 agonist ivuxolimab. The chain carries TRBV13 and TRBJ1-6, with 7 bases fitting TRBD1. CDR3 sequence reads: CASSLGQTGSPLHF. CDR3 bases: TGTGCCAGCAGCTTGGGACAGACCGGATCACCCCTCCACTTT.